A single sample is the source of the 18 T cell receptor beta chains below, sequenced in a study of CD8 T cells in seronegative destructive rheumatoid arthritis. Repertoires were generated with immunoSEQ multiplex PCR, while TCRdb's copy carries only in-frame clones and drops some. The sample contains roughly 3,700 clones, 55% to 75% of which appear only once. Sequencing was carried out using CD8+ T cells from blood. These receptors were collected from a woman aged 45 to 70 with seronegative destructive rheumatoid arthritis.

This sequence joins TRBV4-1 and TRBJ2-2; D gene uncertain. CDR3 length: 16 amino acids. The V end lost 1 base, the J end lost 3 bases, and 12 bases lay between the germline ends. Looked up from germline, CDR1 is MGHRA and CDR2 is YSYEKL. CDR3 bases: TGCGCCAGCAGCCAAGTTGGGCCAGGCGACACCGGGGAGCTGTTTTTT. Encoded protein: CASSQVGPGDTGELFF.

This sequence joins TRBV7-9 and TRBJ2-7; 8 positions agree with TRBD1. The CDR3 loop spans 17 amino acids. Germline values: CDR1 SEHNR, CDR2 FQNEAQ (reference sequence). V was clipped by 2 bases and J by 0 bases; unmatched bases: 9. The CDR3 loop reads CASSLFPGGSSSYEQYF. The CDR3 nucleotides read TGTGCCAGCAGCTTATTCCCAGGGGGCTCTTCCTCCTACGAGCAGTACTTC.

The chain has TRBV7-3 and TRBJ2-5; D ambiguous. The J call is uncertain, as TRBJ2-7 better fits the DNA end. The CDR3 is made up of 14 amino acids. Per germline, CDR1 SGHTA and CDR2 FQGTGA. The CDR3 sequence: CASSLKHGNYEQYF. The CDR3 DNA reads TGTGCCAGCAGCTTAAAACACGGAAACTACGAGCAGTACTTC.

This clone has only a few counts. CDR3 in DNA: TGCAGCGTCGGGACGCTTGACAGGGCGGATGACACTGAAGCTTTCTTT. It yields the protein CSVGTLDRADDTEAFF. V is TRBV29-1 and J is TRBJ1-1, with 7 bases matching TRBD1. Per germline, CDR1 SQVTM and CDR2 ANQGSEA. This CDR3 spans 16 amino acids. J was trimmed by 3 bases and V by 6 bases; bases with no gene match: 16.

The CDR3 DNA is TGTGCCAGCAGCCCGATCCCGGGACAGGGGCCTAACTACGAGCAGTACTTC. Residues: CASSPIPGQGPNYEQYF. This chain uses TRBV9 with TRBJ2-7; TRBD1 agrees at 10 bases. Unmatched junction bases numbered 13, after V lost 4 bases and J lost 3 bases. Germline assignment: CDR1 SGDLS and CDR2 YYNGEE. This CDR3 is built from 17 residues. The variable domain in full, completed from reference TRBV9 and TRBJ2-7, reads DSGVTQTPKHLITATGQRVTLRCSPRSGDLSVYWYQQSLDQGLQFLIQYYNGEERAKGNILERFSAQQFPDLHSELNLSSLELGDSALYFCASSPIPGQGPNYEQYFGPGTRLTVT.

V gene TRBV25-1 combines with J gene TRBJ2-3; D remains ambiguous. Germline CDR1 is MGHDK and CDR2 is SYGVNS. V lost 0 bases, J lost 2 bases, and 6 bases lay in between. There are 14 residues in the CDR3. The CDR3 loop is CASSEYSLTDTQYF. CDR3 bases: TGTGCCAGCAGTGAATATTCCCTCACAGATACGCAGTATTTT.

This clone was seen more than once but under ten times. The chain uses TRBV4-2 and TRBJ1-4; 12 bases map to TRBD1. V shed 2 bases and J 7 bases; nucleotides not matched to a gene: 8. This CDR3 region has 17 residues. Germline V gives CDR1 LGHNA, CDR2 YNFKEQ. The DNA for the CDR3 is TGTGCCAGCAGCCAACCCCATTGGGACAGGGGGCTTGAAAAACTGTTTTTT. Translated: CASSQPHWDRGLEKLFF.

CDR3: CASSETGTSTDTQYF. DNA of the CDR3: TGTGCCAGCAGCGAGACCGGGACTAGCACAGATACGCAGTATTTT. V is TRBV9 and J is TRBJ2-3; a weak D match, TRBD2 (6 bases). Germline V CDR1 and CDR2: SGDLS, YYNGEE. The CDR3 spans 15 residues. Trimming pared 3 bases from V and 0 bases from J, leaving 11 bases between.

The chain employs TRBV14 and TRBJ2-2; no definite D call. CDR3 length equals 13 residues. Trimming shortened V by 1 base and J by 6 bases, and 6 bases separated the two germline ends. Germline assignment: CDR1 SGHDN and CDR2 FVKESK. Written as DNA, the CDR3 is TGTGCCAGCAGCCAAGCCGGGTCCGGGGAGCTGTTTTTT. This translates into CASSQAGSGELFF.

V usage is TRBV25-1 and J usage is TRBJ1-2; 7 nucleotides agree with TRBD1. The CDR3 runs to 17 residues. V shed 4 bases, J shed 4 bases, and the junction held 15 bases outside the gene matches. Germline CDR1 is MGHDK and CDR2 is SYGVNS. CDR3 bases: TGTGCCAGCAGTGTCATACCCTCGACGGGACAGTTCTATGGCTACACCTTC. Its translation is CASSVIPSTGQFYGYTF.

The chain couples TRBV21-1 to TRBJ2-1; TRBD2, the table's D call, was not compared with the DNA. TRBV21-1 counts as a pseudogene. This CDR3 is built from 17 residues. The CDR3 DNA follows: TGTGCCAGCAGCAAAGCGCTGGATAGCGGGGGGGCCCCGGCGCAGTTCTTC. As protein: CASSKALDSGGAPAQFF.

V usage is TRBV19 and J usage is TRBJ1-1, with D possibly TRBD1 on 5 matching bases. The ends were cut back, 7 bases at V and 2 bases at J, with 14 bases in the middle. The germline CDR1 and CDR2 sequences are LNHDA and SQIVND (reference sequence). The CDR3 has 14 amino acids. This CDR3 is CASTYGGGNTEAFF. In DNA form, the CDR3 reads TGTGCCAGTACCTATGGCGGGGGAAACACTGAAGCTTTCTTT. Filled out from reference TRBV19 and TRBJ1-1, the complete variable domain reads DGGITQSPKYLFRKEGQNVTLSCEQNLNHDAMYWYRQDPGQGLRLIYYSQIVNDFQKGDIAEGYSVSREKKESFPLTVTSAQKNPTAFYLCASTYGGGNTEAFFGQGTRLTVV.

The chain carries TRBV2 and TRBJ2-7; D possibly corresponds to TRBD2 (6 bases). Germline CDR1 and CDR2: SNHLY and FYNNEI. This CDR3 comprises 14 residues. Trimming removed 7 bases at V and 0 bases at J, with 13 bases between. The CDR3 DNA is TGTGCCAGCAAGGGAGGTGGGGGCTCCTACGAGCAGTACTTC. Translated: CASKGGGGSYEQYF.

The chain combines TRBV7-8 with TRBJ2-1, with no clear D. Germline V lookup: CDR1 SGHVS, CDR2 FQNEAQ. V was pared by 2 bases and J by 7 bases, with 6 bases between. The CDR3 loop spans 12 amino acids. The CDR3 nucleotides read TGTGCCAGCAGCTTACAAGCAAATGAGCAGTTCTTC. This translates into CASSLQANEQFF.

Here the CDR3 reads CAWSGGGTEAFF. CDR3 coding DNA: TGTGCCTGGAGTGGAGGAGGCACTGAAGCTTTCTTT. The V gene is TRBV30, the J gene TRBJ1-1; D is unresolved. There are 12 residues in the CDR3. CDR1 is GTSNPN, CDR2 SVGIG, per germline (reference sequence). Trimming pared 1 base from V and 4 bases from J, leaving 7 bases between.

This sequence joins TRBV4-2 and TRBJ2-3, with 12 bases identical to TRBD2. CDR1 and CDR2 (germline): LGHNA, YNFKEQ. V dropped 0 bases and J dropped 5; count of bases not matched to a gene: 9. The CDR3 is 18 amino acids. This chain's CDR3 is CASSQDGLAGGLKDTQYF. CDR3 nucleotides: TGTGCCAGCAGCCAAGATGGGCTAGCGGGGGGGCTAAAAGATACGCAGTATTTT.

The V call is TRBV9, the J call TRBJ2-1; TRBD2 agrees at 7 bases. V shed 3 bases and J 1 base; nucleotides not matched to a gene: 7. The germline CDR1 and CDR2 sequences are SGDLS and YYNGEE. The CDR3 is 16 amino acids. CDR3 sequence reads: CASSAATGGSYNEQFF. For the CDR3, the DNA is TGTGCCAGCAGCGCCGCCACGGGGGGATCCTACAATGAGCAGTTCTTC.

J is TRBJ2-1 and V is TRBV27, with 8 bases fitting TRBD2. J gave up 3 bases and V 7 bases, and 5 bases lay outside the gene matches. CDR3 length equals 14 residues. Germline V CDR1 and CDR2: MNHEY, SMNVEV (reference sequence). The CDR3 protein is CASMLAGGYNEQFF. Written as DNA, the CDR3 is TGTGCCAGCATGCTAGCGGGTGGCTACAATGAGCAGTTCTTC.